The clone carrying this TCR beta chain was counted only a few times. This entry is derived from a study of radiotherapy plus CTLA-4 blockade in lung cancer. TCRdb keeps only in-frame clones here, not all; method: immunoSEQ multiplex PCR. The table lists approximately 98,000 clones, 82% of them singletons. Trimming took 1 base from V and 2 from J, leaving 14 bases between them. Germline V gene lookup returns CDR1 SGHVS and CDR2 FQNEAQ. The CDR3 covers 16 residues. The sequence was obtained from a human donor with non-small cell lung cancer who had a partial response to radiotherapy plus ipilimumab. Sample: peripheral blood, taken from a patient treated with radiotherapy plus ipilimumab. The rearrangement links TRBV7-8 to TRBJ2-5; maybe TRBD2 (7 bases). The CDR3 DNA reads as TGTGCCAGCAGCTTAGAGGGGGGGTATCTACAAGAGACCCAGTACTTC. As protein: CASSLEGGYLQETQYF.